The 22 T cell receptor beta chains in this list originate from one sample, sequenced in a study of blood T cell repertoires in COVID-19. Produced via immunoSEQ multiplex PCR; TCRdb's table is partial and in-frame only. This sample carries around 260,000 clones, less than 85% of them seen once, and the ten largest clones take roughly 4.5%. Sequencing was done on a sample of peripheral blood. The receptors come from a man aged 60 to 75 who had recovered from COVID-19.

The chain recombines TRBV5-1 with TRBJ1-5; possible D gene TRBD1, 6 bases. Germline lookup yields CDR1 SGHRS and CDR2 YFSETQ. The V end was cut by 0 bases, the J end by 6 bases, with 16 bases between. This CDR3 contains 16 residues. This chain's CDR3 is CASSLGGTTGIQPQHF. The CDR3 nucleotides are TGCGCCAGCAGCTTGGGGGGAACTACAGGGATTCAGCCCCAGCATTTT.

The V and J genes are TRBV7-6 and TRBJ1-1; the match to TRBD1 covers 11 bases. Trimming at V came to 1 base and at J to 4 bases, leaving 14 bases not matched to a gene. This CDR3 is 19 amino acids long. Germline V gene data show CDR1 as SGHVS and CDR2 as FNYEAQ. The chain's CDR3 is CASSLGPSTGTGGSTEAFF. The CDR3 bases are TGTGCCAGCAGCTTAGGCCCCTCAACCGGGACAGGGGGGTCCACTGAAGCTTTCTTT.

This chain uses TRBV4-1 with TRBJ2-4; 8 nucleotides align to TRBD1. This CDR3 is 17 amino acids long. The junction had 6 bases not matched to a gene; V was cut back by 1 base and J by 1 base. The germline CDR1 and CDR2 sequences are MGHRA and YSYEKL. The CDR3 nucleotides read TGCGCCAGCAGCCAAGTCGGGCAGGGGGCCGCCAAAAACATTCAGTACTTC. Translating gives CASSQVGQGAAKNIQYF.

The V gene is TRBV15, the J gene TRBJ2-2; 8 bases line up with TRBD1. V shed 7 bases, J shed 6 bases, and the junction held 7 bases outside the gene matches. The CDR3 extends over 14 amino acids. Germline values: CDR1 LNHNV, CDR2 YYDKDF (reference sequence). CDR3 in amino acids: CATNNRGRSGELFF. CDR3 DNA: TGTGCCACCAACAACAGGGGGAGGTCCGGGGAGCTGTTTTTT. Variable domain in full (rest from reference TRBV15 and TRBJ2-2): DAMVIQNPRYQVTQFGKPVTLSCSQTLNHNVMYWYQQKSSQAPKLLFHYYDKDFNNEADTPDNFQSRRPNTSFCFLDIRSPGLGDTAMYLCATNNRGRSGELFFGEGSRLTVL.

The chain recombines TRBV6-6 with TRBJ2-3, with 7 bases fitting TRBD2. V shed 8 bases and J 1 base; nucleotides not matched to a gene: 3. Germline loops: CDR1 MNHNY, CDR2 SVGAGI (reference sequence). This CDR3 region has 13 residues. The CDR3 DNA is TGTGCCAGCCGGGAGGTGGGCACAGATACGCAGTATTTT. It translates to CASREVGTDTQYF.

The CDR3 nucleotides read TGTGCCAGCTCACCAGGTTCTGCGGCCACCGGGGAGCTGTTTTTT. The encoded protein is CASSPGSAATGELFF. This chain uses TRBV18 with TRBJ2-2; D is ambiguous. Trimming cost V 2 bases and J 4 bases, with 11 bases left between them. The CDR3 totals 15 residues. Germline CDR1 KGHSH, CDR2 LQKENI.

This clone was observed once. The CDR3: CASSQDGGGAGEQFF. CDR3 bases: TGTGCCAGCAGCCAAGATGGCGGGGGGGCGGGTGAGCAGTTCTTC. This rearrangement joins TRBV4-2 to TRBJ2-1, with TRBD2 identical over 9 bases. The CDR3 covers 15 residues. The germline V gene encodes CDR1 LGHNA and CDR2 YNFKEQ. After removal of 0 bases from V and 9 bases from J, the junction contained 6 bases not matched to a gene.

The V gene is TRBV6-5, the J gene TRBJ2-7, with a tentative D call TRBD1 (6 bases). The CDR3 totals 15 residues. Trimming pared 7 bases from V and 0 bases from J, leaving 16 bases between. In germline, CDR1 is MNHEY, CDR2 SVGAGI. The CDR3 here is CASNPQTGTSYEQYF. The CDR3 DNA follows: TGTGCCAGCAACCCGCAAACAGGGACCTCCTACGAGCAGTACTTC.

The chain is built from TRBV6-5 and TRBJ2-2; 7 positions match TRBD1. The CDR3 is 15 amino acids. Trimming at V came to 7 bases and at J to 0 bases, leaving 5 bases not matched to a gene. In germline, CDR1 is MNHEY, CDR2 SVGAGI. CDR3 coding DNA: TGTGCCAGCATCCAAGGGGGCCCGAACACCGGGGAGCTGTTTTTT. Its protein is CASIQGGPNTGELFF.

This clone was detected once. The chain is built from TRBV28 and TRBJ2-2; possible D gene TRBD2, 6 bases. This CDR3 has 15 amino acids. CDR1 is MDHEN, CDR2 SYDVKM, per germline. Trimming removed 3 bases from V and 3 bases from J, with 11 bases in between. CDR3 bases: TGTGCCAGCAGTTTTCCAGGAGGGGACACCGGGGAGCTGTTTTTT. This codes for CASSFPGGDTGELFF.

V and J are TRBV28 and TRBJ1-5; D is possibly TRBD1 (6 bases). The CDR3 is 13 residues long. Germline V gives CDR1 MDHEN, CDR2 SYDVKM. Between the trimmed V and J ends, which lost 1 base and 6 bases, there was a span of 7 bases. The CDR3 loop is CASSLLGGQPQHF. Here the CDR3 DNA reads TGTGCCAGCAGTTTATTAGGGGGTCAGCCCCAGCATTTT.

This clone was recorded a few times. The V and J genes are TRBV4-1 and TRBJ2-5; 9 bases line up with TRBD2. In germline, CDR1 is MGHRA, CDR2 YSYEKL. V gave up 4 bases and J gave up 3 bases; unmatched junction bases: 3. The CDR3 sequence is 14 residues long. This CDR3 is CASSLTSGKETQYF. The DNA for the CDR3 is TGCGCCAGCAGCCTGACTAGCGGTAAAGAGACCCAGTACTTC.

The genes are TRBV4-2 and TRBJ1-3; D remains unclear. Germline CDR1 and CDR2: LGHNA and YNFKEQ. The length of the CDR3 is 16 residues. The V and J ends lost 0 bases and 4 bases respectively, with 13 bases between them. The CDR3 DNA reads TGTGCCAGCAGCCAAGATCAGGCCCGTGGGGGAAACACCATATATTTT. Protein sequence: CASSQDQARGGNTIYF.

The chain is built from TRBV27 and TRBJ2-3; 13 bases agree with TRBD2. Trimming at V came to 8 bases and at J to 10 bases, leaving 9 bases not matched to a gene. Germline V CDR1 and CDR2: MNHEY, SMNVEV (reference sequence). The CDR3 sequence is 14 residues long. The CDR3 DNA sequence: TGTGCCAGCGGAGATCGGACTAGCGGGAGATCGCAGTATTTT. Translated: CASGDRTSGRSQYF.

The chain combines TRBV11-3 with TRBJ2-5; TRBD1 aligns across 9 bases. This CDR3 is 15 amino acids long. V was pared by 5 bases and J by 4 bases, with 8 bases of the junction left unmatched. In germline, CDR1 is SGHNT, CDR2 YENEEA. CDR3 nucleotides: TGTGCCAGCAGCCTGGGACAGGGCGTAGGAGAGACCCAGTACTTC. It is translated as CASSLGQGVGETQYF.

The chain combines TRBV12-3 or TRBV12-4 with TRBJ1-1, with unresolved D. The CDR3 is 11 amino acids. Trimming stripped 5 bases from V and 4 bases from J, with 5 bases between. The CDR3 is CASSPVTEAFF. In DNA, the CDR3 is TGTGCCAGCAGTCCAGTCACTGAAGCTTTCTTT.

The chain has TRBV25-1 and TRBJ2-3, with 7 bases matching TRBD1. Germline CDR1 is MGHDK and CDR2 is SYGVNS. Trimming took 5 bases from V and 1 from J; bases not matched to a gene: 6. The CDR3 contains 15 residues. The CDR3, as DNA: TGTGCCAGCAGTCCCACAGGGGATGGCACAGATACGCAGTATTTT. Translated: CASSPTGDGTDTQYF.

The gene calls are TRBV30 and TRBJ1-2, with 8 bases fitting TRBD1. This CDR3 spans 14 amino acids. J was trimmed by 3 bases and V by 3 bases; bases with no gene match: 6. Per the germline V gene, CDR1 is GTSNPN and CDR2 is SVGIG (reference sequence). The CDR3 DNA reads as TGTGCCTGGAGCTGGGGCAGGGGGCACTATGGCTACACCTTC. Translating gives CAWSWGRGHYGYTF.

The rearrangement links TRBV2 to TRBJ2-3; 9 bases agree with TRBD2. This CDR3 has 14 amino acids. Per germline, CDR1 SNHLY and CDR2 FYNNEI. The trim removed 7 bases at V and 6 bases at J, leaving 8 bases unmatched. CDR3 region: CASKSSGTRDTQYF. The CDR3 region has the DNA TGTGCCAGCAAGTCTAGCGGGACTCGTGATACGCAGTATTTT.

The chain's CDR3 is CSVGRQLDGELFF. In nucleotides, the CDR3 is TGCAGCGTTGGGAGACAGTTGGACGGGGAGCTGTTTTTT. The chain couples TRBV29-1 to TRBJ2-2, with D possibly matching TRBD1 (5 bases). This CDR3 region has 13 residues. Trimming stripped 4 bases from V and 7 bases from J, with 13 bases between. Germline assignment: CDR1 SQVTM and CDR2 ANQGSEA.

This chain uses TRBV7-2 with TRBJ2-4; 7 bases agree with TRBD1. V shed 5 bases, J shed 9 bases, and the junction held 16 bases outside the gene matches. The CDR3 runs 16 residues. CDR1 is SGHTA, CDR2 FQGNSA, per germline. The DNA of the CDR3 is TGTGCCAGCAGCCCTAGGGGGAAACGACAGGGTGGCATTCAGTACTTC. Its protein product is CASSPRGKRQGGIQYF. The full variable domain, its missing parts supplied by reference TRBV7-2 and TRBJ2-4, is GAGVSQSPSNKVTEKGKDVELRCDPISGHTALYWYRQSLGQGLEFLIYFQGNSAPDKSGLPSDRFSAERTGGSVSTLTIQRTQQEDSAVYLCASSPRGKRQGGIQYFGAGTRLSVL.

The J gene is TRBJ1-1, the V gene TRBV29-1, with TRBD1 identical over 11 bases. V trimming: 3 bases; J trimming: 5 bases; junction bases outside the gene matches: 11. CDR1 and CDR2 from the germline V gene are SQVTM and ANQGSEA. CDR3 length: 16 amino acids. Here the CDR3 reads CSVERRGQGARTEAFF. For the CDR3, the DNA is TGCAGCGTTGAGCGGAGAGGACAGGGGGCTAGGACTGAAGCTTTCTTT. Filled out from reference TRBV29-1 and TRBJ1-1, the complete variable domain reads SAVISQKPSRDICQRGTSLTIQCQVDSQVTMMFWYRQQPGQSLTLIATANQGSEATYESGFVIDKFPISRPNLTFSTLTVSNMSPEDSSIYLCSVERRGQGARTEAFFGQGTRLTVV.